This T cell receptor beta chain was captured by sequencing in a study of human T cells and chemical hapten exposure. MiXCR, applied by TCRdb to the RACE reads, yields one record per CDR3 protein. The sample records tens of thousands of distinct CDR3 sequences, around 9.9% being singletons. Germline V CDR1 and CDR2: SEHNR, FQNEAQ (reference sequence). The CDR3 length is 13 residues. Trimming took 5 bases from V and 2 from J, leaving 9 bases between them. Time point denoted: patch test 3, about 24 weeks after DPC sensitization. Treatment of the sample: therapeutic diphenylcyclopropenone sensitization with weekly scalp DPC.

The clonotype originates from a woman in her twenties or thirties with alopecia areata. Some clones in this sample may be carry-over from other donors' samples. The chain recombines TRBV7-9 with TRBJ2-5, with D possibly TRBD1 on 5 matching bases. Sequenced here: whole blood, sampled in connection with sensitization to the hapten diphenylcyclopropenone (DPC). In DNA, the CDR3 is TGTGCCAGCAGCATAAGACAGCAAGAGACCCAGTACTTC. Encoded protein: CASSIRQQETQYF.